This TCR beta chain was sequenced in a study of CD4 T cells in relation to SARS-CoV-2 and coronaviruses. Study overall: The HLA restriction of the shared crossreactive spike epitopes was mapped.

Libraries were prepared by immunoSEQ multiplex PCR; TCRdb keeps only in-frame clonotypes and omits some of them. The sample includes roughly 61,000 clones, about nine tenths of them seen just once. With regard to this clone: The target antigen is unknown.

Unexposed donor CD4+ T cells date from 2011-2018, before the COVID-19 pandemic. Whole-study findings and limits: No donor gave both pre-pandemic and post-infection samples. In around 60% of donors, memory CD4+ clonotypes crossrecognized SARS-CoV-2 and at least one common cold coronavirus spike.

Sequencing input: memory CD4+ T cells from PBMCs. This TCR came from a human donor in good health.

CDR3: CASTRERVDSEQFF. For the CDR3, the DNA is TGTGCCAGCACCAGGGAGCGGGTTGATAGTGAGCAGTTCTTC. The gene calls are TRBV19 and TRBJ2-1, with D possibly TRBD2 on 6 matching bases. The V and J ends lost 9 bases and 9 bases respectively, with 21 bases between them. Germline values: CDR1 LNHDA, CDR2 SQIVND (reference sequence). CDR3 length equals 14 residues.